The sample holds many counts of the clone carrying this T cell receptor beta chain. The investigators amplified TCR beta CDR3 regions from RNA transcripts. First-round RT-PCR targeting the TCR CDR3 was performed with the HTBI primer set. TCRdb used MiXCR to reprocess the multiplex PCR reads, holding one entry per CDR3 protein. Among more than 550,000 distinct CDR3 sequences listed, roughly 46% were seen once. This record comes from a study of T cells in Graves' hyperthyroidism and ophthalmopathy. Trimming removed 5 bases from V and 6 bases from J, with 13 bases in between. This CDR3 has 13 residues. CDR1 SGHAT and CDR2 FQNNGV come from the germline V gene. Diagnoses used clinical symptoms, serum thyroxine and TRAb, thyroid ultrasound and orbital computed tomography.

Sequencing input: peripheral blood or thyroid tissue (not recorded which). The V gene is TRBV11-2, the J gene TRBJ1-1; tentative D call: TRBD1 (6 bases). This TCR derives from an adult man with Graves' disease, either hyperthyroidism or ophthalmopathy (not recorded which). CDR3 nucleotide sequence: TGTGCCAGCAGCCCGATGACAGGAGCTGAAGCTTTCTTT. Residues: CASSPMTGAEAFF.